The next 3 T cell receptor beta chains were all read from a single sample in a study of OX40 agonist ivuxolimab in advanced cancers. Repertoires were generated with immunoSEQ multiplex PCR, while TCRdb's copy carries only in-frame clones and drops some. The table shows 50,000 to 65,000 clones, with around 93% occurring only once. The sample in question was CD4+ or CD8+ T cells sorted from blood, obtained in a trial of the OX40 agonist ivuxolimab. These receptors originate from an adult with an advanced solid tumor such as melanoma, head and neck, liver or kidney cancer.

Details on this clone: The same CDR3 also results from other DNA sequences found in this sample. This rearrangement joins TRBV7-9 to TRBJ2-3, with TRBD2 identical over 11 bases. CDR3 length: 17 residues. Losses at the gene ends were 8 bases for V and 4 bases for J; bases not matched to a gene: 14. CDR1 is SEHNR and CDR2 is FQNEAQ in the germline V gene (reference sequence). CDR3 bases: TGTGCCAGCGACCCTCCGCCGGGACTAGCGGCCTCAGATACGCAGTATTTT. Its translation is CASDPPPGLAASDTQYF.

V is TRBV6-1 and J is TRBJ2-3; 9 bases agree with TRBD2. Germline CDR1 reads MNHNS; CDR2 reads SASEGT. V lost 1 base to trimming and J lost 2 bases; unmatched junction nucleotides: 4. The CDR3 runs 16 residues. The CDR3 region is CASSEDGLATTDTQYF. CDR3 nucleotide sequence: TGTGCCAGCAGTGAAGATGGACTAGCGACCACAGATACGCAGTATTTT.

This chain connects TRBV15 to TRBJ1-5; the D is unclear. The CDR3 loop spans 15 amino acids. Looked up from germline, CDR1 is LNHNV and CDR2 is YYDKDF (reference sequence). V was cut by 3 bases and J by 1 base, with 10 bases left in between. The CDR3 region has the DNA TGTGCCACCAGCAGTGCGTTGGGCAGCAATCAGCCCCAGCATTTT. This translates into CATSSALGSNQPQHF.